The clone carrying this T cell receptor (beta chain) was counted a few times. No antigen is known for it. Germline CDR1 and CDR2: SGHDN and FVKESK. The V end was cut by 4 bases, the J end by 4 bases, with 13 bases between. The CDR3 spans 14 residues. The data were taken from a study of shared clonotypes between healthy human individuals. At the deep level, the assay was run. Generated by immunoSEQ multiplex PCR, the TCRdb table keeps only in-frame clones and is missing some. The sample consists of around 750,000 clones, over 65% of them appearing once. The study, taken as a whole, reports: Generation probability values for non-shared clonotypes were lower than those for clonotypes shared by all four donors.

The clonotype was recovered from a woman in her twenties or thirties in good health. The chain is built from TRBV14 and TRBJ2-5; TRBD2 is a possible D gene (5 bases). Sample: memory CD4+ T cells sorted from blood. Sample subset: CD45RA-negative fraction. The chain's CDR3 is CASSPSGVGETQYF. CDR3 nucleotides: TGTGCCAGCAGCCCCTCCGGGGTCGGAGAGACCCAGTACTTC.